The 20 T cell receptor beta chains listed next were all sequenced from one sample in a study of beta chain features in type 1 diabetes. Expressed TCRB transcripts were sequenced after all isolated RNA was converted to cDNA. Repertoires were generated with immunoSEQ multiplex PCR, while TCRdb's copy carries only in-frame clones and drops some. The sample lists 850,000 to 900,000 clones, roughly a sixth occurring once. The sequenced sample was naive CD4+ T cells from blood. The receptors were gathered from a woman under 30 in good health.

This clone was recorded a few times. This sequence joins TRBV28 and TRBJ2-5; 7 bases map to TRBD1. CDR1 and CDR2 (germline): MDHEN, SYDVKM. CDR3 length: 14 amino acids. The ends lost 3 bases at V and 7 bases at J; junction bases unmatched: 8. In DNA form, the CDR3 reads TGTGCCAGCAGTTTGGACCCTACAGGGGCGACCCAGTACTTC. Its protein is CASSLDPTGATQYF.

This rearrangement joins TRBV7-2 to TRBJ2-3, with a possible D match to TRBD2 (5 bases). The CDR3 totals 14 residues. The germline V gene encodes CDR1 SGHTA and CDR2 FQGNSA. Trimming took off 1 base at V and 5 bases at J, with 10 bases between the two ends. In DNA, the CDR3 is TGTGCCAGCAGCTTAGTTGGAGGTAGAGATACGCAGTATTTT. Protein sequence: CASSLVGGRDTQYF.

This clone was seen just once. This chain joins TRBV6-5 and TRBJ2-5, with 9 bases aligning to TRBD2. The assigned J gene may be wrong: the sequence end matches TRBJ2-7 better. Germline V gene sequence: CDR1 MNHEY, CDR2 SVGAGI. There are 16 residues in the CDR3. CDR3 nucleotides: TGTGCCAGCAGTTACTCCATCGTAGCGGGAGTCTACGAGCAGTACTTC. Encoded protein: CASSYSIVAGVYEQYF.

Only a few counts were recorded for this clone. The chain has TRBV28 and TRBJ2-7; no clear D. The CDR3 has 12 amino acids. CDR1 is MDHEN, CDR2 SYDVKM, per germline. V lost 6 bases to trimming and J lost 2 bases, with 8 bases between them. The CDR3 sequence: CASSYATYEQYF. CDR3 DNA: TGTGCCAGCAGCTACGCTACCTACGAGCAGTACTTC.

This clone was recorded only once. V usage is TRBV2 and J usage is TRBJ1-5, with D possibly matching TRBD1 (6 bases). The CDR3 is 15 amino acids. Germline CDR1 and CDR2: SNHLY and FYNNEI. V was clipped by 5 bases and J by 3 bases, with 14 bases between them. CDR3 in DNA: TGTGCCAGCAGTTTTAGCAGGGGACACAATCAGCCCCAGCATTTT. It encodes CASSFSRGHNQPQHF.

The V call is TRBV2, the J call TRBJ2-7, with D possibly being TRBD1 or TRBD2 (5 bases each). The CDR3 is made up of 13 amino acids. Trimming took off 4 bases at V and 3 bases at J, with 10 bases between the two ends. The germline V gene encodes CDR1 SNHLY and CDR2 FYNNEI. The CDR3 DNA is TGTGCCAGCAGTGCGGGACCCGGCTACGAGCAGTACTTC. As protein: CASSAGPGYEQYF.

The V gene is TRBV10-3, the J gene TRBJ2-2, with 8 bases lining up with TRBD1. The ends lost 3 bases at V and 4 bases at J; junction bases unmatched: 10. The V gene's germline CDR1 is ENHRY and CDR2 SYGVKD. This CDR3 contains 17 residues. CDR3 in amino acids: CAISDTGGPWFTGELFF. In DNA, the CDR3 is TGTGCCATCAGTGACACAGGGGGTCCTTGGTTCACCGGGGAGCTGTTTTTT.

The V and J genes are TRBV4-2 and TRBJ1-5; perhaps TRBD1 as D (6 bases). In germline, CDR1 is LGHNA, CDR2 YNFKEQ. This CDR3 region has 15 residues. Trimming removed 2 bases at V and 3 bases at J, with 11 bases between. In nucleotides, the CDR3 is TGTGCCAGCAGCCAAACCGGGACACCCAATCAGCCCCAGCATTTT. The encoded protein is CASSQTGTPNQPQHF.

This chain's CDR3 is CAISVADTQYF. In DNA form, the CDR3 reads TGTGCCATCAGTGTCGCAGATACGCAGTATTTT. This chain links TRBV10-3 with TRBJ2-3; D gene uncertain. CDR1 is ENHRY, CDR2 SYGVKD, per germline. The ends were cut back, 4 bases at V and 4 bases at J, with 3 bases in the middle. The CDR3 contains 11 residues.

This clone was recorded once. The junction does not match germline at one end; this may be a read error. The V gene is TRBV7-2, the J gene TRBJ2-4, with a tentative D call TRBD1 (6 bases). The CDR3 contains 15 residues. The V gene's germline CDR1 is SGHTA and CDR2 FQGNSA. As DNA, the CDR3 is TGTGCCGGCAGCTTTGTCACAGGGAGTGGAAACATTCAGTACTTC. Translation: CAGSFVTGSGNIQYF.

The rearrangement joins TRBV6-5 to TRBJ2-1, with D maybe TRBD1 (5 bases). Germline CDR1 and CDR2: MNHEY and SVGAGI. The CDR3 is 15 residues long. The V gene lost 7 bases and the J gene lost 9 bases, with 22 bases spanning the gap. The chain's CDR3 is CASTSKGLLDTEQFF. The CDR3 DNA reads TGTGCCAGCACCTCCAAGGGGCTATTAGATACTGAGCAGTTCTTC.

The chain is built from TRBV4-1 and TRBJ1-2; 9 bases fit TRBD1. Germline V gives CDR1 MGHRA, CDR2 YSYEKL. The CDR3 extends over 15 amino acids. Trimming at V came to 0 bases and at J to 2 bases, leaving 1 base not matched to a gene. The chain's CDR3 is CASSQDGTGNYGYTF. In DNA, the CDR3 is TGCGCCAGCAGCCAAGATGGGACAGGGAACTATGGCTACACCTTC.

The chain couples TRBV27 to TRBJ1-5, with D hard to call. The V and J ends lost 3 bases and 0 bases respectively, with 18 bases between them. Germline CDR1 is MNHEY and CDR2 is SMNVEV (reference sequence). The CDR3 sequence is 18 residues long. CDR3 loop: CASSLIGHARRSNQPQHF. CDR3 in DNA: TGTGCCAGCAGTTTGATTGGGCATGCTAGGCGTAGCAATCAGCCCCAGCATTTT.

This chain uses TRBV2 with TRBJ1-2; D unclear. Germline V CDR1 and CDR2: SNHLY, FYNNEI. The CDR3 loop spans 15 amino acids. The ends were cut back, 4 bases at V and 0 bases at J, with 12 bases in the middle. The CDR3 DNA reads TGTGCCAGCAGTGGCCGGGCAGGAACTAACTATGGCTACACCTTC. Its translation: CASSGRAGTNYGYTF.

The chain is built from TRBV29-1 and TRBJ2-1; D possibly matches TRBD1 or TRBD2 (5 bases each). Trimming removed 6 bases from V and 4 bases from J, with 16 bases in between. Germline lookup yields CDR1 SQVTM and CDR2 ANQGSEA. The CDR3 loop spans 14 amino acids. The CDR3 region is CSVLRGVGYNEQFF. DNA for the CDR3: TGCAGCGTCCTCAGAGGGGTGGGGTACAATGAGCAGTTCTTC.

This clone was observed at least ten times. The CDR3: CASSSTSTGELFF. The DNA of the CDR3 is TGTGCCAGCAGCTCCACTAGTACCGGGGAGCTGTTTTTT. The gene calls are TRBV7-2 and TRBJ2-2; D may be TRBD2 (5 bases). V gave up 4 bases and J gave up 5 bases, with 8 bases separating them. The germline gives CDR1 SGHTA, CDR2 FQGNSA. This CDR3 spans 13 amino acids. Full variable domain (outside the CDR3, taken from reference TRBV7-2 and TRBJ2-2): GAGVSQSPSNKVTEKGKDVELRCDPISGHTALYWYRQSLGQGLEFLIYFQGNSAPDKSGLPSDRFSAERTGGSVSTLTIQRTQQEDSAVYLCASSSTSTGELFFGEGSRLTVL.

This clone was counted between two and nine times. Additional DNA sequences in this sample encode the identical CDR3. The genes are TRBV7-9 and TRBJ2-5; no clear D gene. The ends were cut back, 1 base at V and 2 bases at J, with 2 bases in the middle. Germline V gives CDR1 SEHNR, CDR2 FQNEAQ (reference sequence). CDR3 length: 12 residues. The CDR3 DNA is TGTGCCAGCAGCTTAGGGCAAGAGACCCAGTACTTC. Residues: CASSLGQETQYF.

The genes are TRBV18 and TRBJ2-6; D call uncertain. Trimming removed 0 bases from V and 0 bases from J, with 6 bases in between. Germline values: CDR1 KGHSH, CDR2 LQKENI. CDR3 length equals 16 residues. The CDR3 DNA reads TGTGCCAGCTCACCACCGACGAGCTCTGGGGCCAACGTCCTGACTTTC. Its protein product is CASSPPTSSGANVLTF. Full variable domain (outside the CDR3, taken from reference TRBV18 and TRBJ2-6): NAGVMQNPRHLVRRRGQEARLRCSPMKGHSHVYWYRQLPEEGLKFMVYLQKENIIDESGMPKERFSAEFPKEGPSILRIQQVVRGDSAAYFCASSPPTSSGANVLTFGAGSRLTVL.

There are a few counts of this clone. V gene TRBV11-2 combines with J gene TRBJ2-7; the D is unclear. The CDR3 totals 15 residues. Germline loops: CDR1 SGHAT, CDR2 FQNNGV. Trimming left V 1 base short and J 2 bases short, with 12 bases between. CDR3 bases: TGTGCCAGCAGCTTAGGTGGGGTACCTACCTACGAGCAGTACTTC. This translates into CASSLGGVPTYEQYF.

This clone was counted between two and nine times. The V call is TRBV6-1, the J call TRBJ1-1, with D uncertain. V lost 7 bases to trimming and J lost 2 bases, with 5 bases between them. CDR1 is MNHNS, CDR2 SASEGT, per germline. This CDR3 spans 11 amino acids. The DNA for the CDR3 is TGTGCCAGCACGATCAACACTGAAGCTTTCTTT. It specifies CASTINTEAFF.